The T cell receptor beta chain under discussion was sequenced for a study of blood T cell repertoires in COVID-19. The CDR3 has 13 amino acids. Per the germline V gene, CDR1 is LNHDA and CDR2 is SQIVND (reference sequence). V was pared by 5 bases and J by 7 bases, with 4 bases of the junction left unmatched. The repertoire was sequenced with immunoSEQ multiplex PCR; TCRdb's copy has only in-frame clones and lacks some. This sample has approximately 490,000 clones, with 75% to 90% found just once. The TCR sequence derives from an older woman who had recovered from COVID-19. Sequencing used PBMCs or T cells enriched from blood (not recorded which). J is TRBJ2-1 and V is TRBV19, with 8 nucleotides matching TRBD2. The CDR3 loop is CASSPGGVNEQFF. The CDR3 DNA reads TGTGCCAGTAGTCCCGGGGGGGTGAATGAGCAGTTCTTC.